This TCR beta chain appears in the sequencing data of a study of CD8 T cells in Susac syndrome. Reverse transcription used roughly 0.5 to 1 ug RNA and random hexamers. Across 54 Vbeta and 13 Jbeta, immunoSEQ multiplex PCR amplified TCR beta CDR3. From the immunoSEQ multiplex PCR reads, TCRdb called clonotypes with MiXCR, one entry per CDR3 protein. The sample lists about 300,000 distinct CDR3 sequences; 92% were seen once. The CDR3 is 14 residues long. The V and J ends lost 3 bases and 4 bases respectively, with 9 bases between them. The V gene's germline CDR1 is LGHNA and CDR2 YNFKEQ. Input material: CD4+ T cells from PBMCs. The chain combines TRBV4-2 with TRBJ1-4; D gene ambiguous. This sequence originates from a human donor with multiple sclerosis. The CDR3 DNA reads as TGTGCCAGCAGCCATGGCCGTAATAATGAAAAACTGTTTTTT. Its translation is CASSHGRNNEKLFF.